Listed below are T cell receptor beta chains from one sample, sequenced in a study of blood T cell repertoires in COVID-19. Profiled with immunoSEQ multiplex PCR; TCRdb holds only in-frame clones, not every one. Among nearly 30,000 clones, roughly nine tenths were seen once, and the ten largest hold around 9.9%. The specimen sequenced was peripheral blood. The receptors originated from a human donor in a cohort sampled during active COVID-19. The CDR3 runs from the conserved cysteine through the conserved F or W.

cdr3_aa v_call
CASSLGSVAEAFF TRBV11-3
CASSLGQGPPYEQYF TRBV11-2
CASRRLAGATYEQYF TRBV4-1
CASTPGPPNEQFF TRBV19
CASSQDPSRAGSGELFF TRBV4-2
CASSRDPQGYAYEQYF TRBV27
CASSALLAGGTDTQYF TRBV9
CASSYRTDYGYTF TRBV2
CASSLGLMRSYNSPLHF TRBV7-2
CASSLFVARASTDTQYF TRBV7-8
CASSLSRVAGELFF TRBV5-1
CASSPNRQGVGRYTF TRBV7-9
CAWRPGVNEQFF TRBV30
CASSQKFLGKRRQETQYF TRBV3-1/TRBV3-2
CASSPAFGSPLHF TRBV18
CASPYGRVGVGVSPLHF TRBV21-1
CASSVAAEVHGNTIYF TRBV6-1
CASRLQGMREMNTEAFF TRBV4-1
CASSFGFTQKELFF TRBV5-1
CASEGQGSYEQYF TRBV10-2
CASTRGVTGRSAEKLFF TRBV7-9
CASSPQGTGLYEKLFF TRBV18
CASSPGRDWGTGELFF TRBV5-1
CASSIGLDEQYF TRBV19
CASSPSGQVATDTQYF TRBV7-6
CASSRTSGGPYNEQFF TRBV3-1/TRBV3-2
CASSYSRPGLDTQYF TRBV6-5
CASSSPGDRGRDSPLHF TRBV11-2
CASREDTINYGYTF TRBV28
CASSVVGPSDTQYF TRBV9
CASSLGTSPYNEQFF TRBV27
CASSPRTVSRGGYTF TRBV27
CASGNRGSSGNTIYF TRBV6-6
CSVTGPSYEQYF TRBV29-1
CASSLGGRASGELFF TRBV5-4
CASSLPRTHLRGYEQYF TRBV11-3
CASSQGSRGETQYF TRBV4-1
CASSLDSGFVYNEQFF TRBV7-9
CASSQGLAYGYTF TRBV4-2
CALTTGAVTDTQYF TRBV30
CASSKDKYRTEAFF TRBV21-1
CASSGTASSYNSPLHF TRBV27
CASSLGGRAASLDNEQFF TRBV7-9
CASSLTTGGETQYF TRBV11-2
CASSLKGGGTTQYF TRBV7-2
CASSRGLQPQHF TRBV2
CASSPTRAGGQETQYF TRBV3-1/TRBV3-2
CATRHRDQSRDTQYF TRBV24-1
CASSIQNYGYTF TRBV19
CASSPLSSGANVLTF TRBV27
CASSFLLGELFF TRBV7-2
CASRGVSYNSPLHF TRBV6-5
CASSTTTGLRYEQYF TRBV7-2
CASRPGGAGANVLTF TRBV18
CASSLGVYEQYF TRBV5-6
CASSYRQGEQFF TRBV6-5
CASSLSPTGSKETQYF TRBV5-1
CASSLPDRPGNTIYF TRBV4-2
CAISPDRDEAFF TRBV10-3